A selection of T cell receptor beta chains follows, all from one sample in a study of siplizumab effects on memory and regulatory T cells. Using immunoSEQ multiplex PCR, the repertoire was profiled, and TCRdb retains in-frame clones only, with some absent. Altogether 20,000 or so clones are present, roughly 40% being singletons, with the ten largest covering approximately 6%. Which antigens these TCRs recognize remains unknown. Sequencing was performed on CFSE-low (dividing) CD4+ T cells sorted from an allogeneic mixed lymphocyte reaction. These receptors originate from a human donor in good health; the cells came from an allogeneic mixed lymphocyte reaction. Some clones in this sample may be carry-over from other donors' samples. CDR3s include the opening cysteine and the closing phenylalanine or tryptophan. A D gene is named only where the DNA matches it firmly. Part of the rows lack a size; the others show once, few, many or a class for expanded clones.

D gene	clone size	J gene	V gene	CDR3 length	CDR3 protein	CDR3 DNA
TRBD1	-	TRBJ1-4	TRBV19	16	CASNHPRGPAGEKLFF	TGTGCCAGTAACCACCCCAGGGGGCCTGCGGGTGAAAAACTGTTTTTT
TRBD2	few	TRBJ2-5	TRBV5-1	15	CASSLVGGNWETQYF	TGCGCCAGCAGCTTGGTGGGAGGGAACTGGGAGACCCAGTACTTC
TRBD2	-	TRBJ2-1	TRBV6-5	16	CASSYLAGGGYNEQFF	TGTGCCAGCAGTTACTTAGCGGGAGGCGGTTACAATGAGCAGTTCTTC
-	-	TRBJ2-3	TRBV6-5	15	CASSWGLLGTDTQYF	TGTGCCAGCAGTTGGGGCCTCCTTGGCACAGATACGCAGTATTTT
-	-	TRBJ1-2	TRBV7-9	16	CASSFAPTVGAGGYTF	TGTGCCAGCAGCTTTGCCCCAACGGTCGGAGCGGGGGGCTACACCTTC
TRBD1	-	TRBJ2-2	TRBV19	16	CASSKGTGGTDGELFF	TGTGCCAGTAGTAAGGGGACAGGGGGCACCGACGGGGAGCTGTTTTTT
TRBD2	few	TRBJ2-1	TRBV30	13	CAWSGTSNGEQFF	TGTGCCTGGAGTGGGACTAGTAACGGTGAGCAGTTCTTC
TRBD2	-	TRBJ2-1	TRBV6-5	14	CASSGLAGLNEQFF	TGTGCCAGCAGCGGACTAGCGGGGCTTAATGAGCAGTTCTTC
-	few	TRBJ1-1	TRBV6-5	14	CASSLQTGNTEAFF	TGTGCCAGCAGTCTCCAGACGGGGAACACTGAAGCTTTCTTT
TRBD1	-	TRBJ1-2	TRBV18	14	CASSPLNRGYGYTF	TGTGCCAGCTCACCATTGAACAGGGGCTATGGCTACACCTTC
-	-	TRBJ1-4	TRBV7-9	16	CASSHRLQGSNEKLFF	TGTGCCAGCAGCCACCGATTACAGGGATCTAATGAAAAACTGTTTTTT
-	medium-sized	TRBJ2-3	TRBV19	15	CASSIRFGVRPTQYF	TGTGCCAGTAGTATCAGGTTCGGCGTTAGGCCCACGCAGTATTTT
TRBD1	-	TRBJ1-1	TRBV11-2	14	CASSFRGVNTEAFF	TGTGCCAGCAGCTTCAGGGGGGTAAACACTGAAGCTTTCTTT
-	-	TRBJ1-5	TRBV6-1	15	CASRASGASNQPQHF	TGTGCCAGCCGGGCTTCAGGGGCGAGCAATCAGCCCCAGCATTTT
-	-	TRBJ2-3	TRBV7-2	14	CASSLTQVLDTQYF	TGTGCCAGCAGCTTAACACAGGTACTGGATACGCAGTATTTT
TRBD1	few	TRBJ1-2	TRBV19	17	CASSSWTGGSNNYGYTF	TGTGCCAGTAGTTCTTGGACAGGCGGTTCAAATAACTATGGCTACACCTTC
-	-	TRBJ2-4	TRBV27	12	CASRWAENIQYF	TGTGCCAGCAGATGGGCGGAAAACATTCAGTACTTC
-	medium-sized	TRBJ2-5	TRBV20-1	10	CSARQETQYF	TGCAGTGCTCGCCAAGAGACCCAGTACTTC
TRBD1	-	TRBJ2-5	TRBV27	13	CASRLQGAETQYF	TGTGCCAGCAGACTTCAGGGGGCAGAGACCCAGTACTTC
-	-	TRBJ1-1	TRBV6-6	15	CASSYLDNLNTEAFF	TGTGCCAGCAGTTACCTGGATAACTTGAACACTGAAGCTTTCTTT
-	many	TRBJ1-2	TRBV6-1	12	CASRDPMMAVPF	TGTGCCAGCCGGGATCCGATGATGGCCGTCCCCTTC
TRBD2	few	TRBJ2-1	TRBV7-3	16	CASSSWGTSGSDEQFF	TGTGCCAGCAGCTCCTGGGGGACTAGCGGGAGCGATGAGCAGTTCTTC
TRBD2	-	TRBJ2-3	TRBV15	17	CATSIEAGLVVGHTQYF	TGTGCCACCAGCATAGAAGCGGGGTTGGTTGTGGGGCATACGCAGTATTTT
TRBD2	-	TRBJ2-3	TRBV7-9	16	CASSPRRGVFVDTQYF	TGTGCCAGCAGCCCCCGCCGGGGGGTTTTTGTAGATACGCAGTATTTT
-	few	TRBJ1-5	TRBV7-8	15	CASSLQDSLNQPQHF	TGTGCCAGCAGCTTACAGGACAGCCTCAATCAGCCCCAGCATTTT
-	-	TRBJ2-7	TRBV5-8	17	CASSFAMGLSNSYEQYF	TGTGCCAGCAGCTTCGCTATGGGACTGTCGAACTCCTACGAGCAGTACTTC
-	-	TRBJ2-6	TRBV7-9	16	CASSFSLVSGANVLTF	TGTGCCAGCAGCTTTAGTCTGGTCTCTGGGGCCAACGTCCTGACTTTC
-	few	TRBJ2-3	TRBV19	13	CASSAAGSDTQYF	TGTGCCAGTAGTGCGGCTGGGTCAGATACGCAGTATTTT
-	few	TRBJ2-2	TRBV18	15	CASSLIQANTGELFF	TGTGCCAGCTCACTCATACAGGCGAACACCGGGGAGCTGTTTTTT
TRBD1	-	TRBJ1-1	TRBV29-1	15	CSVARTGTGATEAFF	TGCAGCGTTGCTCGTACCGGGACAGGGGCCACTGAAGCTTTCTTT
-	-	TRBJ1-1	TRBV9	14	CASSAQGLNTEAFF	TGTGCCAGCAGCGCCCAAGGCCTGAACACTGAAGCTTTCTTT
TRBD2	few	TRBJ2-3	TRBV9	16	CASSVAGGTTTDTQYF	TGTGCCAGCAGCGTAGCTGGCGGGACTACCACAGATACGCAGTATTTT
-	-	TRBJ2-6	TRBV5-4	16	CASSLIVLAGANVLTF	TGTGCCAGCAGCTTGATAGTACTGGCTGGGGCCAACGTCCTGACTTTC
-	-	TRBJ1-1	TRBV18	16	CASSPGQGKLNTEAFF	TGTGCCAGCTCACCAGGCCAGGGAAAGTTGAACACTGAAGCTTTCTTT
-	-	TRBJ1-5	TRBV6-5	11	CASSNLRTQHF	TGTGCCAGCAGTAACCTGAGGACCCAGCATTTT
-	-	TRBJ1-4	TRBV19	15	CASSPPGRANEKLFF	TGTGCCAGTAGTCCTCCAGGGCGGGCTAATGAAAAACTGTTTTTT
-	few	TRBJ1-6	TRBV27	14	CASRPWGFNSPLHF	TGTGCCAGCAGGCCGTGGGGTTTTAATTCACCCCTCCACTTT
TRBD2	-	TRBJ2-7	TRBV5-5	15	CASSLAGGGAYEQYF	TGTGCCAGCAGCTTGGCCGGCGGGGGGGCCTACGAGCAGTACTTC
-	-	TRBJ1-5	TRBV4-1	17	CASSQARGGGSNQPQHF	TGCGCCAGCAGCCAAGCTAGGGGAGGAGGCAGCAATCAGCCCCAGCATTTT
-	-	TRBJ2-1	TRBV10-2	12	CASRYLANEQFF	TGCGCCAGCAGGTACTTAGCAAATGAGCAGTTCTTC
TRBD1	few	TRBJ1-5	TRBV6-5	16	CASSYYRGAKLYAQHF	TGTGCCAGCAGTTACTACAGGGGCGCGAAATTATACGCCCAGCATTTT
-	-	TRBJ1-2	TRBV5-1	14	CASNLVTGLSVRTF	TGCGCCAGCAACTTAGTGACAGGACTCTCCGTACGGACCTTC
-	few	TRBJ2-5	TRBV6-6	16	CASSRRTGTGGQAQYF	TGTGCCAGCAGCCGCCGAACCGGGACCGGCGGGCAGGCCCAGTACTTC
-	-	TRBJ2-2	TRBV10-3	16	CAISDYGHANTGELFF	TGTGCCATCAGTGATTATGGCCACGCGAACACCGGGGAGCTGTTTTTT
TRBD1	many	TRBJ1-4	TRBV6-1	17	CASSGGQGLRVNEKLFF	TGTGCCAGCAGTGGAGGACAGGGGCTTAGGGTTAATGAAAAACTGTTTTTT
-	-	TRBJ1-3	TRBV16	17	CASSQYNAGASGNTIYF	TGTGCCAGCAGCCAATACAACGCCGGGGCCTCTGGAAACACCATATATTTT
-	once	TRBJ2-2	TRBV25-1	13	CASIAPVSGELFF	TGTGCCAGCATTGCCCCAGTTAGTGGGGAGCTGTTTTTT
-	-	TRBJ2-7	TRBV6-5	15	CASSYSSRLAYEQYF	TGTGCCAGCAGTTACTCGAGCCGTCTGGCCTATGAGCAGTACTTC
-	once	TRBJ2-6	TRBV6-1	16	CASSGRSSSGANVLTF	TGTGCCAGCAGTGGACGGTCCAGCTCTGGGGCCAACGTCCTGACTTTC
-	-	TRBJ2-7	TRBV2	11	CATSAAYEQYF	TGTGCCACCTCGGCAGCCTACGAGCAGTACTTC
-	few	TRBJ2-1	TRBV27	16	CASSPRAGSSYNEQFF	TGTGCCAGCAGTCCCCGGGCAGGTAGCTCCTACAATGAGCAGTTCTTC
TRBD2	few	TRBJ2-7	TRBV30	12	CALSGGSYEQYF	TGTGCCTTAAGCGGGGGTTCCTACGAGCAGTACTTC
-	-	TRBJ2-2	TRBV7-2	12	CASSFVAGELFF	TGTGCCAGCAGCTTCGTCGCCGGGGAGCTGTTTTTT
-	few	TRBJ1-1	TRBV19	14	CASTPGPFVTEAFF	TGTGCCAGTACTCCAGGCCCTTTTGTCACTGAAGCTTTCTTT
-	-	TRBJ2-2	TRBV9	17	CASSGSGAPGSHGELFF	TGTGCCAGCAGCGGATCGGGGGCCCCCGGGTCTCACGGGGAGCTGTTTTTT